This T cell receptor beta chain derives from a study of blood T cell repertoires in COVID-19. Across the whole study: Material from acute and convalescent COVID-19 was sourced from the United States, Italy and Spain.

The CDR3 totals 15 residues. V was trimmed by 3 bases and J by 0 bases, leaving 9 bases between them. The germline V gene has CDR1 WNHNN and CDR2 SYGVQD (reference sequence). This table comes from immunoSEQ multiplex PCR, and its TCRdb copy is limited to in-frame clones, with some not included. The sample lists roughly 74,000 clones; 80% to 90% were seen once. The chain couples TRBV10-1 to TRBJ1-3; D gene uncertain. The TCR was taken from an elderly woman with active or convalescent COVID-19. Material: peripheral blood. In DNA form, the CDR3 reads TGCGCCAGCAGTGATGGGAGCGACTCTGGAAACACCATATATTTT. This sequence encodes CASSDGSDSGNTIYF.